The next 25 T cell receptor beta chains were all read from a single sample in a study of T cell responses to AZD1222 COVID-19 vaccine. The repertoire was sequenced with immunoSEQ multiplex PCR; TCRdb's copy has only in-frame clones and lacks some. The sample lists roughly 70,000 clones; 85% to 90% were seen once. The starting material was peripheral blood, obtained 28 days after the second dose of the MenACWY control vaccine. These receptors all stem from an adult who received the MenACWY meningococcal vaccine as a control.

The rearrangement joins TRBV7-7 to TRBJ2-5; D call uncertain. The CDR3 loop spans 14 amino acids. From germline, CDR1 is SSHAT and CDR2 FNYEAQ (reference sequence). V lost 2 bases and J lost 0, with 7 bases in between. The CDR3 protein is CASSLIRNQETQYF. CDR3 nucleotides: TGTGCCAGCAGCTTAATCAGGAACCAAGAGACCCAGTACTTC.

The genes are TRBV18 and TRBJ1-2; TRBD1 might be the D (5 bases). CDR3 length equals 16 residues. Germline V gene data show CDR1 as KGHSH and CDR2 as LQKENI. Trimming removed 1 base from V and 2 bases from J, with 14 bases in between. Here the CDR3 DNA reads TGTGCCAGCTCACCACGGGGAGGAGGGGAAAACTATGGCTACACCTTC. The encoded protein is CASSPRGGGENYGYTF.

Here the CDR3 DNA reads TGCAGCGCCCGCACTCAACAGGACACCGGGGAGCTGTTTTTT. Its protein product is CSARTQQDTGELFF. This rearrangement joins TRBV29-1 to TRBJ2-2; D is possibly TRBD1 (5 bases). Germline lookup yields CDR1 SQVTM and CDR2 ANQGSEA. Trimming left V 7 bases short and J 3 bases short, with 15 bases between. CDR3 length: 14 amino acids.

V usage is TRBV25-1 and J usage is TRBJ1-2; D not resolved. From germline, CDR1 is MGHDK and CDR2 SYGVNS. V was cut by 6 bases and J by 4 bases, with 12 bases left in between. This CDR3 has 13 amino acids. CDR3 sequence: CASRPDGLYGYTF. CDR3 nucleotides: TGTGCCAGCAGACCGGACGGGCTCTATGGCTACACCTTC.

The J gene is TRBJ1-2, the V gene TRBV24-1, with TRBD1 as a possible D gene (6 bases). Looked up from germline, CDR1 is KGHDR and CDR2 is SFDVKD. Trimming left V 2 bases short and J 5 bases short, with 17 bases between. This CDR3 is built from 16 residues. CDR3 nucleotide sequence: TGTGCCACCAGTGATTCCAGGGGCCTCACCCGATATGGCTACACCTTC. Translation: CATSDSRGLTRYGYTF.

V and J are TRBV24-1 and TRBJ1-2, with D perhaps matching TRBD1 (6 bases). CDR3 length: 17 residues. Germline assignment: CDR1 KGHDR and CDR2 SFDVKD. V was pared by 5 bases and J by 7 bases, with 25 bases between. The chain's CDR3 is CATSGDSGTPAPGGYTF. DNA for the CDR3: TGTGCCACCAGTGGGGACTCCGGGACACCTGCACCGGGTGGCTACACCTTC.

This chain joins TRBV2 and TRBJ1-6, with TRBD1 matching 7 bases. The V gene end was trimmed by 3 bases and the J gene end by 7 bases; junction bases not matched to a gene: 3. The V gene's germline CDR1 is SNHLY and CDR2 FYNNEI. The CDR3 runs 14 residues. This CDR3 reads CASSEGDRNSPLHF. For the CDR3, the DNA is TGTGCCAGCAGTGAGGGGGACAGAAATTCACCCCTCCACTTT.

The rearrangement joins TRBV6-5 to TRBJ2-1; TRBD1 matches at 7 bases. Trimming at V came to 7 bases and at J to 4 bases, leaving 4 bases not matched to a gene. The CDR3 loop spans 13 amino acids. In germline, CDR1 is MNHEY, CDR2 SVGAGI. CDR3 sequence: CASTGQLYNEQFF. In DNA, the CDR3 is TGTGCCAGCACGGGACAGCTATACAATGAGCAGTTCTTC.

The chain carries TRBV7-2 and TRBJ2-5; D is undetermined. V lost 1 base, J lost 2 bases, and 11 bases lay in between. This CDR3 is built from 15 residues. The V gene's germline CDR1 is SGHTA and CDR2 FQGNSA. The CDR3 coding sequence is TGTGCCAGCAGCTTAGTGGCAGCATATCAAGAGACCCAGTACTTC. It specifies CASSLVAAYQETQYF.

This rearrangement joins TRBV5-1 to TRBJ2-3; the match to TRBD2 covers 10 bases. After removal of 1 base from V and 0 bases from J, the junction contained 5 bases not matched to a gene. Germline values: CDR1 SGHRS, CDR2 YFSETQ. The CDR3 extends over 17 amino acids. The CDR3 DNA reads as TGCGCCAGCAGCTTGTTCTCTAGCGGGGGTAGCACAGATACGCAGTATTTT. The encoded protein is CASSLFSSGGSTDTQYF.

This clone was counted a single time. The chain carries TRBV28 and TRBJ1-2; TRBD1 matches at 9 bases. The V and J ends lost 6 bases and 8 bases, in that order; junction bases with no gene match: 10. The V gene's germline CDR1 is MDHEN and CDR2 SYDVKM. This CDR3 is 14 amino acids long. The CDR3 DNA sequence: TGTGCCAGCAGCCCCGGGACAGGGCGGTTGGGCTACACCTTC. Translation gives CASSPGTGRLGYTF.

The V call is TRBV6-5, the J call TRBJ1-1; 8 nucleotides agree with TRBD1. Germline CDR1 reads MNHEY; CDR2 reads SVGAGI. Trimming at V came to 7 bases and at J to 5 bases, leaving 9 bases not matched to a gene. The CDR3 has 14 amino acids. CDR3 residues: CASTADREGTEAFF. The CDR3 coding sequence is TGTGCCAGCACCGCGGACAGGGAGGGGACTGAAGCTTTCTTT.

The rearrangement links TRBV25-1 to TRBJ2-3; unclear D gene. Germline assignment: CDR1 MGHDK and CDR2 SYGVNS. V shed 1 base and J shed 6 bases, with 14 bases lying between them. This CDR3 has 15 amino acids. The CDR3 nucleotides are TGTGCCAGCAGTGAATTGGACGGAACGGAGGATACGCAGTATTTT. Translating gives CASSELDGTEDTQYF.

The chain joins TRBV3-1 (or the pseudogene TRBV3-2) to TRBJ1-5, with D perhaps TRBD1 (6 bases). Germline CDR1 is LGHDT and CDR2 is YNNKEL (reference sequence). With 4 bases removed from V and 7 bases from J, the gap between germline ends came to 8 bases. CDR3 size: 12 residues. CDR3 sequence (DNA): TGTGCCAGCAGCCTACAGGGACAGCCCCAGCATTTT. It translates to CASSLQGQPQHF.

CDR3 loop: CASSFAGHPNTEAFF. CDR3 sequence (DNA): TGCGCCAGCAGCTTCGCGGGACACCCGAACACTGAAGCTTTCTTT. This chain uses TRBV5-1 with TRBJ1-1; weak D call: TRBD1 (6 bases). In germline, CDR1 is SGHRS, CDR2 YFSETQ. The CDR3 has 15 amino acids. V shed 2 bases and J shed 1 base, with 12 bases lying between them.

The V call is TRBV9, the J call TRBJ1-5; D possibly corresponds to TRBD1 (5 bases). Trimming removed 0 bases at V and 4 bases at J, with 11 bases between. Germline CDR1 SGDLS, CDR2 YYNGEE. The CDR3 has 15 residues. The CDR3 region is CASSVGDGANQPQHF. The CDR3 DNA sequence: TGTGCCAGCAGCGTAGGGGATGGGGCTAATCAGCCCCAGCATTTT.

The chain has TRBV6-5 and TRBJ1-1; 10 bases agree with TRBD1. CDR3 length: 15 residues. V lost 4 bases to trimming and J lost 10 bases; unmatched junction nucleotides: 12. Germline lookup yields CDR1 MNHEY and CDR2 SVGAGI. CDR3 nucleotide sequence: TGTGCCAGCAGTTCCGGGACAGGGGTAAGTAGTAGAGCTTTCTTT. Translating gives CASSSGTGVSSRAFF.

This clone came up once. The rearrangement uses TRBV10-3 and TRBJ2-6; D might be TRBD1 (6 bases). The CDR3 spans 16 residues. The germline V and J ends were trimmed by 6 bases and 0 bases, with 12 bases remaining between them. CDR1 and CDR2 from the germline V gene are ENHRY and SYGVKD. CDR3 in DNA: TGTGCCATCAGGAGACAGGACCTCTCTGGGGCCAACGTCCTGACTTTC. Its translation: CAIRRQDLSGANVLTF.

The CDR3 region is CASRDRPNSPLHF. The CDR3 nucleotides are TGTGCCAGCAGAGACAGGCCCAACTCACCCCTCCACTTT. V and J are TRBV12-3 or TRBV12-4 and TRBJ1-6; D perhaps matches TRBD1 (6 bases). The CDR3 extends over 13 amino acids. Trimming shortened V by 6 bases and J by 10 bases, and 13 bases separated the two germline ends.

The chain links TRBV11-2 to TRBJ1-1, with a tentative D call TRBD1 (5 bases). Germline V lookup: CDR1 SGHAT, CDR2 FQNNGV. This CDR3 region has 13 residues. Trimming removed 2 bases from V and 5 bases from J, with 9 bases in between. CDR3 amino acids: CASSLQGWTEAFF. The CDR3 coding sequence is TGTGCCAGCAGCTTACAGGGATGGACTGAAGCTTTCTTT.

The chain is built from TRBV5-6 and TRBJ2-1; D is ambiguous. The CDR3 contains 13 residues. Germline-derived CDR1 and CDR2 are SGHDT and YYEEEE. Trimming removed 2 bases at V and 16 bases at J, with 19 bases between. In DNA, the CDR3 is TGTGCCAGCAGCTTTTTCCAGGCCGAGTCGCCCTTCTTC. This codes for CASSFFQAESPFF.

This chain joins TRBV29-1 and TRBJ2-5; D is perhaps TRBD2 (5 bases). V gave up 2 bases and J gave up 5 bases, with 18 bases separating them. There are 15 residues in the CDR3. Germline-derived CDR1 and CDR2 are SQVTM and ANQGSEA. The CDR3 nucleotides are TGCAGCGTTGAAATCGGGAACTCGCGAGCGGAGACCCAGTACTTC. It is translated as CSVEIGNSRAETQYF.

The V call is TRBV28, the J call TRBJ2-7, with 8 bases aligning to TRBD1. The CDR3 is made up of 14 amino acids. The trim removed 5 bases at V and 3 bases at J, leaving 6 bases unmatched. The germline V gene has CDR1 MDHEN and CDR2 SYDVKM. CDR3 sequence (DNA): TGTGCCAGCAGTATCCGACAGGGGAACTACGAGCAGTACTTC. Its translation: CASSIRQGNYEQYF.

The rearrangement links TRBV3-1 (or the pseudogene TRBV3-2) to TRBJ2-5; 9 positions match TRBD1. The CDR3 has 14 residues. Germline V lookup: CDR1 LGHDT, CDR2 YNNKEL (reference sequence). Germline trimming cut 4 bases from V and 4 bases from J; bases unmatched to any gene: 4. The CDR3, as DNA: TGTGCCAGCAGCCCGGGACAGGGTGGAGAGACCCAGTACTTC. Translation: CASSPGQGGETQYF.

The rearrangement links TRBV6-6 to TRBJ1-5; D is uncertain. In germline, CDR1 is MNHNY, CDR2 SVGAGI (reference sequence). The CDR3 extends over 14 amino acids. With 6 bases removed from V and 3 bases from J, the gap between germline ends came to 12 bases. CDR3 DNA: TGTGCCAGCAGCCCAGACGGGTCCAATCAGCCCCAGCATTTT. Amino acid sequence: CASSPDGSNQPQHF.